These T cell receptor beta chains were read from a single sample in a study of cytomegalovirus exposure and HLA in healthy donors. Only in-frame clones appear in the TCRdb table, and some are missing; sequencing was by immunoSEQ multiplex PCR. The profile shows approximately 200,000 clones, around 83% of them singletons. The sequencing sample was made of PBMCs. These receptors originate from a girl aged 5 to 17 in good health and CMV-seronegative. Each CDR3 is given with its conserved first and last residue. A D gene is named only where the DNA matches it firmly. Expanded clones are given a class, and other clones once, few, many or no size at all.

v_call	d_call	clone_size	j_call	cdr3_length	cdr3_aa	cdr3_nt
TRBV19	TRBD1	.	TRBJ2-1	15	CASSMTGFSYNEQFF	TGTGCCAGTAGCATGACAGGGTTCTCCTACAATGAGCAGTTCTTC
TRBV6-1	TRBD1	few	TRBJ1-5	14	CASSEGQSNQPQHF	TGTGCCAGCAGTGAGGGACAGTCCAATCAGCCCCAGCATTTT
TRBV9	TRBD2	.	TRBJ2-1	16	CASSPSPGGPDNEQFF	TGTGCCAGCAGCCCCTCCCCGGGGGGGCCCGACAATGAGCAGTTCTTC
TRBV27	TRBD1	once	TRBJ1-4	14	CASSETGRGEKLFF	TGTGCCAGCAGCGAGACAGGGCGGGGTGAAAAACTGTTTTTT
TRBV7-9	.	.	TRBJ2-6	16	CASSLGTGSGANVLTF	TGTGCCAGCAGCTTAGGTACAGGGTCTGGGGCCAACGTCCTGACTTTC
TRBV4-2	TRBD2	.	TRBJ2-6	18	CASSQDSGRASGANVLTF	TGTGCCAGCAGCCAAGATAGCGGGAGGGCCTCTGGGGCCAACGTCCTGACTTTC
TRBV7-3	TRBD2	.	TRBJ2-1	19	CASSFAGTSGATSYNEQFF	TGTGCCAGCAGCTTTGCCGGGACTAGCGGGGCTACCTCCTACAATGAGCAGTTCTTC
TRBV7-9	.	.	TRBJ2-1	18	CASSLRDSGFGFYNEQFF	TGTGCCAGCAGCTTACGGGATTCCGGTTTCGGGTTTTACAATGAGCAGTTCTTC
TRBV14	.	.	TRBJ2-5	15	CASSQVEAIIETQYF	TGTGCCAGCAGCCAAGTGGAGGCAATAATAGAGACCCAGTACTTC
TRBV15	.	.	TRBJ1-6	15	CATSRERTENSPLHF	TGTGCCACCAGCAGAGAGAGGACAGAAAATTCACCCCTCCACTTT
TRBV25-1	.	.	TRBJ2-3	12	CASSEILDTQYF	TGTGCCAGCAGTGAAATCTTGGATACGCAGTATTTT
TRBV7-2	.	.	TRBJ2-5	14	CASSLVASEQTQYF	TGTGCCAGCAGCTTAGTGGCTAGCGAACAGACCCAGTACTTC
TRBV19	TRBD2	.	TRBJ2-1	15	CASSTTSAPYNEQFF	TGTGCCAGTAGTACCACTAGCGCCCCGTACAATGAGCAGTTCTTC
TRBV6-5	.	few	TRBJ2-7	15	CASSYYSRESHEQYF	TGTGCCAGCAGTTATTATTCCAGGGAAAGCCACGAGCAGTACTTC
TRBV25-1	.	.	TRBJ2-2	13	CASSERTAGELFF	TGTGCCAGCAGTGAAAGGACAGCCGGGGAGCTGTTTTTT
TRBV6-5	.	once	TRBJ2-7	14	CASTLDRSRREQYF	TGTGCCAGCACCCTAGACAGGTCACGGAGAGAGCAGTACTTC
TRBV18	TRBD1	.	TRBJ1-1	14	CASSPGQQNTEAFF	TGTGCCAGCTCACCGGGACAGCAGAACACTGAAGCTTTCTTT
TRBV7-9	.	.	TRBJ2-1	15	CASSLTGASHNEQFF	TGTGCCAGCAGCTTAACAGGAGCTAGTCACAATGAGCAGTTCTTC
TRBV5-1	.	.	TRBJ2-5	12	CASKLSQETQYF	TGCGCCAGCAAGTTGAGCCAAGAGACCCAGTACTTC
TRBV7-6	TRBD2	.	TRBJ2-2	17	CASSLVPGLANTGELFF	TGTGCCAGCAGCTTAGTCCCGGGACTAGCGAACACCGGGGAGCTGTTTTTT
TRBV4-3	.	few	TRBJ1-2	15	CASSPALAIGRGYTF	TGCGCCAGCAGCCCAGCCCTAGCAATCGGTCGTGGCTACACCTTC
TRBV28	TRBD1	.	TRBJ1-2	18	CASSLLGTRDRGNYGYTF	TGTGCCAGCAGTTTATTAGGAACACGGGACAGGGGAAACTATGGCTACACCTTC